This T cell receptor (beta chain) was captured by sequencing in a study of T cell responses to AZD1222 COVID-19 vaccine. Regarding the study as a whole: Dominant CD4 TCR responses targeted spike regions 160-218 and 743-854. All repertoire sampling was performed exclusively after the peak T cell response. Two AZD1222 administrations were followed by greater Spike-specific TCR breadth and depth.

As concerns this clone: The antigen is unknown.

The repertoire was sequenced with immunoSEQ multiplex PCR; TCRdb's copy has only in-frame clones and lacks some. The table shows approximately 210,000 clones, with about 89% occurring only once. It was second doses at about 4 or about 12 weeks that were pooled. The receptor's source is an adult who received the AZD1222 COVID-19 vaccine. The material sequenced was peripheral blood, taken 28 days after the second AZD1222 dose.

CDR3 nucleotide sequence: TGTGCCAGCAGCTGGACAGACACTGGAAACACCATATATTTT. Translation gives CASSWTDTGNTIYF. This chain links TRBV7-9 with TRBJ1-3, with D perhaps TRBD1 (6 bases). Germline CDR1 reads SEHNR; CDR2 reads FQNEAQ (reference sequence). The CDR3 runs 14 residues. V was trimmed by 4 bases and J by 2 bases, leaving 9 bases between them.